The TCR beta chain under discussion was sequenced for a study of B cell selection in AIRE deficiency. Study-level results: Approximately 31% of healthy-shared Treg sequences were found among patient Tconv cells. Of roughly 4,000 shared Treg TCRbeta sequences, 30% to 40% were healthy-only, over 7% patient-only. Shared Treg sequences were biased toward short CDR3s with few non-templated nucleotide insertions. Tconv and Treg cells from AIRE-deficient patients resembled healthy donors in TCRBV usage, CDR3 length and diversity.

The regulatory T cell sort gate was CD4+CD25hiCD127low/negative. V shed 4 bases, J shed 0 bases, and the junction held 13 bases outside the gene matches. Per germline, CDR1 MGHRA and CDR2 YSYEKL. The CDR3 totals 19 residues. The method was immunoSEQ multiplex PCR; TCRdb's version includes in-frame clones alone and lacks a portion of them. This sample has 20,000 to 25,000 clones, with approximately 94% found just once. Regarding this clone: The target antigen is unknown.

Sequenced: Tregs sorted from PBMCs. This receptor was identified in a human donor with AIRE deficiency. The V and J genes are TRBV4-1 and TRBJ2-1; 9 bases line up with TRBD2. DNA of the CDR3: TGCGCCAGCAGCCGGGCCTCCGGGACTAGCCTCTACTCCTACAATGAGCAGTTCTTC. Its protein product is CASSRASGTSLYSYNEQFF.